This T cell receptor beta chain is from a study of regulatory T cells in long-lasting Graves disease. Through Arm-PCR of CDR3 regions and iRepertoire HTBI primers, TCR beta libraries were built. Via MiXCR, TCRdb re-called the multiplex PCR reads, giving one row per CDR3 protein. The sample holds about 500,000 distinct CDR3 sequences; 15% to 20% are singletons and the top ten take less than 15%. Only a few counts were recorded for this clonotype. As to time point: newly diagnosed GD, antithyroid drugs for less than 3 months. From RNA extracted from PBMCs, the TCR library was made. The CDR3 is made up of 14 amino acids. V gave up 7 bases and J gave up 7 bases, with 15 bases separating them. Germline V gives CDR1 KGHDR, CDR2 SFDVKD. The sample was also linked to a second study, of T cells in Graves' hyperthyroidism and ophthalmopathy. Turning to that study: Each diagnosis drew on symptoms, thyroxine, TRAb, thyroid ultrasound and orbital computed tomography findings. A model built on 13 V-J features separated ophthalmopathy from stable hyperthyroidism.

V usage is TRBV24-1 and J usage is TRBJ1-4; D gene unclear. The source material was peripheral blood mononuclear cells (PBMCs), sampled at new diagnosis, from a patient treated with antithyroid drugs. This receptor was obtained from a man aged 40-50 years with Graves disease. CDR3 sequence (DNA): TGTGCCACCAGCCCCCTGGAGGGTATTGAAAAACTGTTTTTT. Protein sequence: CATSPLEGIEKLFF.